The 29 T cell receptor beta chains presented below share a single source sample, sequenced in a study of cytomegalovirus exposure and HLA in healthy donors. Clones were sequenced by immunoSEQ multiplex PCR, and TCRdb holds only the in-frame ones, with some missing. The sample records approximately 190,000 clones, roughly 84% being singletons. The sample comprised PBMCs. The receptor set was obtained from a man younger than 30 in good health and CMV-seropositive.

V is TRBV4-2 and J is TRBJ2-3; TRBD2 agrees at 8 bases. The CDR3 is 15 residues long. Germline CDR1 LGHNA, CDR2 YNFKEQ. Trimming took 3 bases from V and 1 from J; bases not matched to a gene: 3. CDR3 in DNA: TGTGCCAGCAGCCACAAACTAGCGGGCACAGATACGCAGTATTTT. Translation: CASSHKLAGTDTQYF.

J is TRBJ1-4 and V is TRBV28; D is perhaps TRBD1 (6 bases). This CDR3 region has 16 residues. V shed 4 bases and J shed 0 bases, with 12 bases lying between them. The V gene's germline CDR1 is MDHEN and CDR2 SYDVKM. CDR3 DNA: TGTGCCAGCAGTTCACCCGAGGGGGCAACTAATGAAAAACTGTTTTTT. This translates into CASSSPEGATNEKLFF.

The CDR3: CASSFRQGASSYEQYF. The CDR3 coding sequence is TGTGCCAGTAGTTTCCGACAGGGGGCGTCGTCCTACGAGCAGTACTTC. The chain joins TRBV19 to TRBJ2-7; the match to TRBD1 covers 10 bases. Germline trimming cut 5 bases from V and 1 base from J; bases unmatched to any gene: 8. Germline-derived CDR1 and CDR2 are LNHDA and SQIVND (reference sequence). The CDR3 spans 16 residues.

The V call is TRBV9, the J call TRBJ2-2; D is unclear. The CDR3 runs to 17 residues. V lost 4 bases, J lost 0 bases, and 16 bases lay in between. The germline V gene has CDR1 SGDLS and CDR2 YYNGEE. CDR3 amino acids: CASSLRRMSANTGELFF. The CDR3 DNA follows: TGTGCCAGCAGCCTCCGTAGGATGAGCGCGAACACCGGGGAGCTGTTTTTT.

V gene TRBV19 combines with J gene TRBJ2-2; D is perhaps TRBD2 (5 bases). The CDR3 consists of 13 residues. Germline CDR1 and CDR2: LNHDA and SQIVND (reference sequence). The V gene lost 8 bases and the J gene lost 0 bases, with 7 bases spanning the gap. Here the CDR3 reads CASGLPNTGELFF. CDR3 sequence (DNA): TGTGCCAGTGGACTCCCGAACACCGGGGAGCTGTTTTTT.

This sequence joins TRBV30 and TRBJ2-5; tentatively, D is TRBD2 (6 bases). Trimming shortened V by 2 bases and J by 5 bases, and 9 bases separated the two germline ends. Germline V gene sequence: CDR1 GTSNPN, CDR2 SVGIG (reference sequence). This CDR3 spans 12 amino acids. The CDR3 coding sequence is TGTGCCTGGAGTCCCCGGGAGGAGACCCAGTACTTC. It translates to CAWSPREETQYF. Together with reference TRBV30 and TRBJ2-5, the CDR3 gives the full variable domain: SQTIHQWPATLVQPVGSPLSLECTVEGTSNPNLYWYRQAAGRGLQLLFYSVGIGQISSEVPQNLSASRPQDRQFILSSKKLLLSDSGFYLCAWSPREETQYFGPGTRLLVL.

The chain couples TRBV9 to TRBJ2-5; D unclear. The CDR3 covers 13 residues. Trimming pared 3 bases from V and 0 bases from J, leaving 6 bases between. Looked up from germline, CDR1 is SGDLS and CDR2 is YYNGEE. Here the CDR3 DNA reads TGTGCCAGCAGCGCCTCCCACCAAGAGACCCAGTACTTC. Its translation is CASSASHQETQYF.

V and J are TRBV18 and TRBJ1-2, with D possibly matching TRBD1 (5 bases). Germline assignment: CDR1 KGHSH and CDR2 LQKENI. The CDR3 contains 14 residues. Between the trimmed V and J ends, which lost 2 bases and 1 base, there was a span of 8 bases. The CDR3 coding sequence is TGTGCCAGCTCACCAGTCGGGGGTAACTATGGCTACACCTTC. Protein sequence: CASSPVGGNYGYTF. Full variable domain (missing parts from reference TRBV18 and TRBJ1-2): NAGVMQNPRHLVRRRGQEARLRCSPMKGHSHVYWYRQLPEEGLKFMVYLQKENIIDESGMPKERFSAEFPKEGPSILRIQQVVRGDSAAYFCASSPVGGNYGYTFGSGTRLTVV.

The CDR3: CASSLSNRGPNYGYTF. CDR3 nucleotide sequence: TGTGCCAGCAGCTTATCAAACAGGGGCCCTAACTATGGCTACACCTTC. The chain carries TRBV13 and TRBJ1-2; TRBD1 aligns across 7 bases. This CDR3 is built from 16 residues. V was pared by 2 bases and J by 0 bases, with 6 bases of the junction left unmatched. The germline CDR1 and CDR2 sequences are PRHDT and FYEKMQ (reference sequence).

V and J are TRBV7-2 and TRBJ2-7; TRBD1 might be the D (6 bases). Germline-derived CDR1 and CDR2 are SGHTA and FQGNSA. The CDR3 is made up of 15 amino acids. The V end lost 1 base, the J end lost 5 bases, and 15 bases lay between the germline ends. DNA for the CDR3: TGTGCCAGCAGCTTAGTCCGGACAGTAGACAACGAGCAGTACTTC. Translating gives CASSLVRTVDNEQYF.

The V call is TRBV28, the J call TRBJ1-1; 8 nucleotides match TRBD1. CDR1 MDHEN and CDR2 SYDVKM come from the germline V gene. Losses at the gene ends were 6 bases for V and 7 bases for J; bases not matched to a gene: 10. The CDR3 loop spans 14 amino acids. Here the CDR3 DNA reads TGTGCCAGCAGGGGCAGGGGGCCACAACATGAAGCTTTCTTT. Translating it yields CASRGRGPQHEAFF.

This chain connects TRBV27 to TRBJ2-1; 8 bases agree with TRBD2. The junction had 5 bases not matched to a gene; V was cut back by 7 bases and J by 3 bases. Germline lookup yields CDR1 MNHEY and CDR2 SMNVEV (reference sequence). CDR3 length: 14 amino acids. The CDR3 region is CASKREGNYNEQFF. CDR3 DNA sequence: TGTGCCAGCAAACGGGAGGGTAACTACAATGAGCAGTTCTTC.

The chain combines TRBV18 with TRBJ2-7; 7 bases align to TRBD2. This CDR3 is built from 16 residues. V lost 2 bases and J lost 4; bases outside the gene matches: 11. Germline loops: CDR1 KGHSH, CDR2 LQKENI. CDR3 sequence: CASSPLARRGGYEQYF. DNA of the CDR3: TGTGCCAGCTCACCATTGGCACGGCGCGGGGGATACGAGCAGTACTTC.

The V gene is TRBV2, the J gene TRBJ2-5; D is perhaps TRBD2 (7 bases). CDR3 length: 15 residues. Germline-derived CDR1 and CDR2 are SNHLY and FYNNEI. V was cut by 6 bases and J by 7 bases, with 21 bases left in between. For the CDR3, the DNA is TGTGCCAGCAGCACCGGACAGCTGAGGGGGGGGACCCAGTACTTC. Translation: CASSTGQLRGGTQYF.

This sequence joins TRBV5-1 and TRBJ1-4; tentatively, D is TRBD1 (6 bases). The CDR3 is made up of 15 amino acids. V lost 7 bases to trimming and J lost 0 bases, with 13 bases between them. The V gene's germline CDR1 is SGHRS and CDR2 YFSETQ. CDR3 bases: TGCGCCAGCGGGGACGGGACAACAACTAATGAAAAACTGTTTTTT. Translation: CASGDGTTTNEKLFF. Combining the CDR3 with reference TRBV5-1 and TRBJ1-4 gives the whole variable domain KAGVTQTPRYLIKTRGQQVTLSCSPISGHRSVSWYQQTPGQGLQFLFEYFSETQRNKGNFPGRFSGRQFSNSRSEMNVSTLELGDSALYLCASGDGTTTNEKLFFGSGTQLSVL.

The genes are TRBV4-1 and TRBJ2-7; D is possibly TRBD1 (6 bases). The CDR3 spans 16 residues. Germline V CDR1 and CDR2: MGHRA, YSYEKL. The V gene lost 1 base and the J gene lost 4 bases, with 17 bases spanning the gap. The DNA of the CDR3 is TGCGCCAGCAGCCAAGTCACAGGGATCCCTACGTACGAGCAGTACTTC. Protein: CASSQVTGIPTYEQYF.

The chain uses TRBV2 and TRBJ1-2; 9 positions match TRBD1. The germline V gene encodes CDR1 SNHLY and CDR2 FYNNEI. V gave up 6 bases and J gave up 2 bases; unmatched junction bases: 7. This CDR3 comprises 15 residues. This chain's CDR3 is CASSSGQGRNYGYTF. The CDR3 region has the DNA TGTGCCAGCAGCTCGGGACAGGGTAGGAACTATGGCTACACCTTC.

The gene calls are TRBV28 and TRBJ2-7, with D possibly TRBD1 on 5 matching bases. The V and J ends lost 10 bases and 5 bases respectively, with 21 bases between them. This CDR3 is built from 14 residues. Per germline, CDR1 MDHEN and CDR2 SYDVKM. The CDR3 here is CATLDAGPRDEQYF. The CDR3 DNA reads TGTGCCACACTCGACGCAGGACCCAGGGACGAGCAGTACTTC.

The CDR3 here is CASSSNRYRGYQPQHF. As DNA, the CDR3 is TGTGCCAGCAGTTCCAATCGGTACAGGGGGTATCAGCCCCAGCATTTT. The chain has TRBV28 and TRBJ1-5; TRBD1 aligns across 8 bases. There are 16 residues in the CDR3. V shed 4 bases, J shed 5 bases, and the junction held 10 bases outside the gene matches. In germline, CDR1 is MDHEN, CDR2 SYDVKM.

The J gene is TRBJ2-1, the V gene TRBV7-3; D is possibly TRBD1 (5 bases). This CDR3 is built from 14 residues. Germline assignment: CDR1 SGHTA and CDR2 FQGTGA. Trimming shortened V by 1 base and J by 4 bases, and 8 bases separated the two germline ends. CDR3 coding DNA: TGTGCCAGCAGCTTAAATGCAGGGTACAATGAGCAGTTCTTC. Protein sequence: CASSLNAGYNEQFF.

Here the CDR3 reads CAWSSGLYSNQPQHF. CDR3 in DNA: TGTGCCTGGAGTAGCGGGCTTTATAGCAATCAGCCCCAGCATTTT. The chain has TRBV30 and TRBJ1-5; D gene ambiguous. Germline-derived CDR1 and CDR2 are GTSNPN and SVGIG (reference sequence). This CDR3 spans 15 amino acids. The V end was cut by 2 bases, the J end by 0 bases, with 11 bases between. The full variable domain, its missing parts supplied by reference TRBV30 and TRBJ1-5, is SQTIHQWPATLVQPVGSPLSLECTVEGTSNPNLYWYRQAAGRGLQLLFYSVGIGQISSEVPQNLSASRPQDRQFILSSKKLLLSDSGFYLCAWSSGLYSNQPQHFGDGTRLSIL.

The rearrangement uses TRBV15 and TRBJ2-1; D not certain. Trimming pared 0 bases from V and 5 bases from J, leaving 29 bases between. Germline values: CDR1 LNHNV, CDR2 YYDKDF (reference sequence). This CDR3 is 21 amino acids long. CDR3 amino acids: CATSRESPFRLQDIKDNEQFF. CDR3 bases: TGTGCCACCAGCAGAGAATCGCCCTTCCGACTCCAAGATATTAAGGACAATGAGCAGTTCTTC.

This sequence joins TRBV9 and TRBJ1-1, with TRBD1 matching over 10 bases. Germline V gives CDR1 SGDLS, CDR2 YYNGEE. This CDR3 is 15 amino acids long. V dropped 4 bases and J dropped 0; count of bases not matched to a gene: 3. CDR3 nucleotides: TGTGCCAGCAGCCAAGGGACAGGGGTGAACACTGAAGCTTTCTTT. Translated: CASSQGTGVNTEAFF.

V and J are TRBV7-2 and TRBJ2-7; no clear D gene. CDR3 length: 13 residues. Trimming stripped 2 bases from V and 6 bases from J, with 11 bases between. Germline-derived CDR1 and CDR2 are SGHTA and FQGNSA. CDR3 DNA: TGTGCCAGCAGCTTAATCGGCGGTATCGAGCAGTACTTC. This codes for CASSLIGGIEQYF.

The chain has TRBV6-1 and TRBJ2-1; 7 bases line up with TRBD2. The CDR3 covers 12 residues. Per the germline V gene, CDR1 is MNHNS and CDR2 is SASEGT. Trimming removed 8 bases from V and 3 bases from J; junction bases left unmatched: 1. The CDR3 spells CASGRGYNEQFF. In nucleotides, the CDR3 is TGTGCCAGCGGGAGGGGCTACAATGAGCAGTTCTTC.

The chain links TRBV7-6 to TRBJ2-3; D ambiguous. The CDR3 has 17 amino acids. Per germline, CDR1 SGHVS and CDR2 FNYEAQ. The germline V and J ends were trimmed by 2 bases and 1 base, with 16 bases remaining between them. In DNA form, the CDR3 reads TGTGCCAGCAGCTTACGGTCCGGAGTCTCTCGCACAGATACGCAGTATTTT. It codes for CASSLRSGVSRTDTQYF.

The chain couples TRBV29-1 to TRBJ2-3; the D is unclear. V shed 3 bases and J shed 0 bases, with 7 bases lying between them. This CDR3 spans 13 amino acids. Germline CDR1 and CDR2: SQVTM and ANQGSEA. This CDR3 reads CSVDPSSTDTQYF. As DNA, the CDR3 is TGCAGCGTTGACCCGTCTAGCACAGATACGCAGTATTTT.

The V call is TRBV9, the J call TRBJ2-1; 9 bases agree with TRBD2. The germline gives CDR1 SGDLS, CDR2 YYNGEE. The junction had 11 bases not matched to a gene; V was cut back by 7 bases and J by 9 bases. The CDR3 runs 14 residues. CDR3 sequence reads: CASSGLAGLGEQFF. The CDR3 DNA reads TGTGCCAGCTCCGGGCTAGCGGGGTTAGGTGAGCAGTTCTTC.

The chain has TRBV5-4 and TRBJ2-1; no definite D call. The length of the CDR3 is 16 residues. Trimming cost V 3 bases and J 2 bases, with 15 bases left between them. Per germline, CDR1 SGHNT and CDR2 YYREEE (reference sequence). CDR3 in amino acids: CASSSQAPTAYNEQFF. CDR3 DNA sequence: TGTGCCAGCAGCTCCCAGGCCCCAACGGCCTACAATGAGCAGTTCTTC.